These T cell receptor beta chains were read from a single sample in a study of OX40 agonist ivuxolimab in advanced cancers. Assay used: immunoSEQ multiplex PCR; TCRdb lists only in-frame clones, some missing. The sample yields around 80,000 clones, around 90% seen once. The source material was CD4+ or CD8+ T cells sorted from blood, sampled in a trial of the OX40 agonist ivuxolimab. These TCRs come from an adult with an advanced solid tumor such as melanoma, head and neck, liver or kidney cancer. The CDR3 runs from the conserved cysteine through the conserved F or W. The order of the fields is V gene, CDR3 length, clone size, CDR3 protein. Clone size is not always given. Where it is, it says once, few, many or a class for expanded clones.

V: TRBV19; length: 14; size: -; CDR3: CASSRLEVNTEAFF
V: TRBV5-1; length: 13; size: -; CDR3: CASRNLEVETQYF
V: TRBV18; length: 17; size: -; CDR3: CASSPRGQASSYNEQFF
V: TRBV28; length: 14; size: -; CDR3: CASSSTGWATEAFF
V: TRBV14; length: 13; size: -; CDR3: CASSPSGGREQFF
V: TRBV18; length: 16; size: -; CDR3: CASSPRTGGDTGELFF
V: TRBV19; length: 17; size: -; CDR3: CASSIIGRIATNEKLFF
V: TRBV7-2; length: 15; size: -; CDR3: CASSLDPGGSYEQYF
V: TRBV10-3; length: 14; size: -; CDR3: CAITSYGGREGYTF
V: TRBV5-1; length: 15; size: -; CDR3: CASRPDPLNYNEQFF
V: TRBV19; length: 14; size: -; CDR3: CASSQPGGQETQYF
V: TRBV2; length: 14; size: -; CDR3: CASSGLGVNTEAFF
V: TRBV7-3; length: 14; size: once; CDR3: CASSATGQGETQYF
V: TRBV5-4; length: 13; size: -; CDR3: CASSRTGNTEAFF
V: TRBV27; length: 12; size: -; CDR3: CASRGGAYEQYF
V: TRBV5-1; length: 15; size: once; CDR3: CASTKGQGAQETQYF
V: TRBV6-6; length: 16; size: -; CDR3: CASSYPRVRDNEKLFF
V: TRBV2; length: 18; size: -; CDR3: CASSAGGTGWGRNQPQHF
V: TRBV18; length: 14; size: -; CDR3: CASSPRQARNEQFF
V: TRBV18; length: 15; size: -; CDR3: CASSRAGTGSYEQYF
V: TRBV7-2; length: 14; size: -; CDR3: CASRPHEGEDTQYF
V: TRBV28; length: 12; size: -; CDR3: CASSFVDGGQYF
V: TRBV7-8; length: 15; size: -; CDR3: CASSSQGGRNTEAFF
V: TRBV20-1; length: 11; size: -; CDR3: CSAFTHKAQYF
V: TRBV10-3; length: 13; size: -; CDR3: CAITAGSETEAFF
V: TRBV18; length: 12; size: once; CDR3: CASSPAQETQYF
V: TRBV5-1; length: 15; size: -; CDR3: CASGNTGGGRETQYF
V: TRBV27; length: 14; size: -; CDR3: CASRPSGSRSGYTF
V: TRBV2; length: 14; size: -; CDR3: CASSGAGYNEKLFF
V: TRBV5-6; length: 15; size: -; CDR3: CASSSDRGSNQPQHF
V: TRBV10-3; length: 16; size: -; CDR3: CATDSGGGGLAGELFF
V: TRBV5-6; length: 13; size: once; CDR3: CASSYDPNTEAFF
V: TRBV5-5; length: 13; size: -; CDR3: CASSPPGQAISFF
V: TRBV18; length: 12; size: -; CDR3: CASSHDSYEQYF
V: TRBV18; length: 13; size: -; CDR3: CASSPPVTDTQYF
V: TRBV18; length: 17; size: -; CDR3: CASSPGTSGGTTDTQYF
V: TRBV6-1; length: 12; size: -; CDR3: CASSQTDHGYTF
V: TRBV5-4; length: 15; size: -; CDR3: CASSRIDRDQETQYF
V: TRBV5-1; length: 16; size: -; CDR3: CASSKGNGPLGTEAFF
V: TRBV2; length: 11; size: -; CDR3: CASGTEETQYF
V: TRBV29-1; length: 13; size: -; CDR3: CSVGGGTNEKLFF
V: TRBV5-4; length: 12; size: -; CDR3: CASSPRWGIQYF
V: TRBV7-2; length: 13; size: -; CDR3: CASRNSGYYGYTF
V: TRBV28; length: 14; size: -; CDR3: CASSLQTPNTEAFF
V: TRBV5-1; length: 15; size: -; CDR3: CASSLGGKSTDTQYF
V: TRBV21-1; length: 14; size: -; CDR3: CASSPGQWDQPQHF
V: TRBV30; length: 12; size: few; CDR3: CAWRGSGNTIYF
V: TRBV28; length: 14; size: -; CDR3: CASRDRSSGNTIYF
V: TRBV19; length: 14; size: -; CDR3: CASRVGLFTDTQYF
V: TRBV19; length: 15; size: -; CDR3: CASSIFWEGGTEAFF
V: TRBV11-2; length: 16; size: -; CDR3: CASSLGGAGGNQPQHF
V: TRBV19; length: 13; size: once; CDR3: CASSPGVATEAFF
V: TRBV5-1; length: 14; size: -; CDR3: CASSLGQELETQYF
V: TRBV6-6; length: 15; size: -; CDR3: CASSYDAGGYNEQFF
V: TRBV4-3; length: 15; size: -; CDR3: CASSQGQGVGEKLFF
V: TRBV2; length: 12; size: -; CDR3: CASRVGVEKLFF